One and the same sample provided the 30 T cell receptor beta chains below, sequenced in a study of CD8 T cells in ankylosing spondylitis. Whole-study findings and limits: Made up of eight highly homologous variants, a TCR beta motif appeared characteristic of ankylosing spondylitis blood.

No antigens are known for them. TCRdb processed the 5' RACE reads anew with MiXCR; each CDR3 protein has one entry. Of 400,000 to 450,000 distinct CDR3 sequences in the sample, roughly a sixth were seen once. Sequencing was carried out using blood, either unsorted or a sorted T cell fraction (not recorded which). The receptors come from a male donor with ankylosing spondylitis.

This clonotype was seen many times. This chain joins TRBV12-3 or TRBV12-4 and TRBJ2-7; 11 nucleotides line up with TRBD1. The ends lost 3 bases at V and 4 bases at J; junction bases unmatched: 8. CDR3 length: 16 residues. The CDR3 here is CASSFGDRGRDYEQYF. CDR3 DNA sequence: TGTGCCAGCAGTTTTGGGGACAGGGGGAGAGATTACGAGCAGTACTTC.

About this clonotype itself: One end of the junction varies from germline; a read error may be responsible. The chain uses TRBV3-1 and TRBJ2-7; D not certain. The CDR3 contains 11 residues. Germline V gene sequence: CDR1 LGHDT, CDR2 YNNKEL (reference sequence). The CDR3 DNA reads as TGTGCCAGCAGCCACGAATCTTCTACAGACTTC. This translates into CASSHESSTDF.

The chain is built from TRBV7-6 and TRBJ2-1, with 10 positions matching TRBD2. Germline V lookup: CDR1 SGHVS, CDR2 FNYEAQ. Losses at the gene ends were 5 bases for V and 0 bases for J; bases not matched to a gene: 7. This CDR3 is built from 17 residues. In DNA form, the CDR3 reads TGTGCCAGCAGCCCTACTAGCGGGGTACCCTCCTACAATGAGCAGTTCTTC. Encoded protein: CASSPTSGVPSYNEQFF.

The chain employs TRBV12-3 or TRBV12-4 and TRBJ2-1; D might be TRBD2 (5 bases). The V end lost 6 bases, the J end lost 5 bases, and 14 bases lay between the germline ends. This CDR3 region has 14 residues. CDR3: CASSPRTGNNEQFF. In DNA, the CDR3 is TGTGCCAGCAGCCCTAGGACTGGGAACAATGAGCAGTTCTTC.

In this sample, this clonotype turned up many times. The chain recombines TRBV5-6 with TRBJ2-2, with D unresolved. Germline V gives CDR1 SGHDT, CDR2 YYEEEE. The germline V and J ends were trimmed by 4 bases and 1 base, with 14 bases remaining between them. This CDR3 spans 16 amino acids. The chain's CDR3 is CASSHLVLGNTGELFF. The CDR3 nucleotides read TGTGCCAGCAGCCACTTGGTGCTAGGGAACACCGGGGAGCTGTTTTTT. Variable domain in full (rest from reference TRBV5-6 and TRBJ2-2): DAGVTQSPTHLIKTRGQQVTLRCSPKSGHDTVSWYQQALGQGPQFIFQYYEEEERQRGNFPDRFSGHQFPNYSSELNVNALLLGDSALYLCASSHLVLGNTGELFFGEGSRLTVL.

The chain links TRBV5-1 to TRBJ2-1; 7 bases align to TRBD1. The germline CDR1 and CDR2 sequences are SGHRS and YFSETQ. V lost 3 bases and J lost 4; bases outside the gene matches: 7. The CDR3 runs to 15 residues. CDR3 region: CASSSGQLLYNEQFF. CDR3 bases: TGCGCCAGCAGCTCGGGACAGTTGTTATACAATGAGCAGTTCTTC.

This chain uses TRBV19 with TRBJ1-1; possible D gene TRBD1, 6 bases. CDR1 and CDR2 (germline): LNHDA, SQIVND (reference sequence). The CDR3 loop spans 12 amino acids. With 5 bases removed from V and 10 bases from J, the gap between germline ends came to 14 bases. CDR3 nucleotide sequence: TGTGCCAGTAGTTTACAGGGATTGGGAGCTTTCTTT. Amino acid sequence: CASSLQGLGAFF.

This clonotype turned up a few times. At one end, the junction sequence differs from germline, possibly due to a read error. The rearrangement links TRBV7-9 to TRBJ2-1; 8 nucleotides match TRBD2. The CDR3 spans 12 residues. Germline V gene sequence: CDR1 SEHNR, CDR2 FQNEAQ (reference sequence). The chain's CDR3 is CASSFSGGLVAF. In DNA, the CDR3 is TGTGCCAGCAGCTTCTCCGGGGGACTAGTTGCCTTC.

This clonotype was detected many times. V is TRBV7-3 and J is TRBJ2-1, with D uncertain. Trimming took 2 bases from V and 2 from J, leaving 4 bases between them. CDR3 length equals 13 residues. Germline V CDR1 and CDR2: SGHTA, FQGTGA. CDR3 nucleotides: TGTGCCAGCAGCTTAGGGACCTACAATGAGCAGTTCTTC. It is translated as CASSLGTYNEQFF.

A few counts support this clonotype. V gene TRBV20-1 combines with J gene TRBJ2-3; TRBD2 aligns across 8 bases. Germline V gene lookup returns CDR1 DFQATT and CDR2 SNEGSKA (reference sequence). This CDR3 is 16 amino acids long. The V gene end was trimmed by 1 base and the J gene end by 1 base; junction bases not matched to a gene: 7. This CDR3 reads CSARGSGTRGTDTQYF. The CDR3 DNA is TGCAGTGCTAGAGGCTCGGGGACTAGGGGCACAGATACGCAGTATTTT.

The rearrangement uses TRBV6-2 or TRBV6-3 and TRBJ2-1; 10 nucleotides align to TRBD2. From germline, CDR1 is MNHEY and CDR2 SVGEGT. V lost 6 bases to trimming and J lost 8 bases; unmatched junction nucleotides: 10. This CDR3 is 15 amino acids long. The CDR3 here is CASSLAGVSLDEQFF. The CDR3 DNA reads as TGTGCCAGCAGCCTAGCGGGAGTCTCTCTGGATGAGCAGTTCTTC.

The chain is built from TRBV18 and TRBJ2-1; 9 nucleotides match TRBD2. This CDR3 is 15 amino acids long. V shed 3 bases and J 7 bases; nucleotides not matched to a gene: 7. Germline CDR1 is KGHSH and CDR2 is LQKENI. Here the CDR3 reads CASSPLAGVVNEQFF. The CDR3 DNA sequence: TGTGCCAGCTCACCCTTAGCGGGAGTTGTTAATGAGCAGTTCTTC.

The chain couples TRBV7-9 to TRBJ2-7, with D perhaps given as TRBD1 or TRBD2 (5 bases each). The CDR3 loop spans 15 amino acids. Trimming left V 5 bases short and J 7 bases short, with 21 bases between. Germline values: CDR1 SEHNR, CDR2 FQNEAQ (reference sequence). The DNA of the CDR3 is TGTGCCAGCAGCCCACTAGACAGAGTGAGAGTGGAGCAGTACTTC. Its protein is CASSPLDRVRVEQYF.

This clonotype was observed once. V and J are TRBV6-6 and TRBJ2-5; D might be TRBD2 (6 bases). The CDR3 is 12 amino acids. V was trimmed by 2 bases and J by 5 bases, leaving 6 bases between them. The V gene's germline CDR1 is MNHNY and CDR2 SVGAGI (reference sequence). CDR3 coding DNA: TGTGCCAGCAGTTACGCGGGGGAGACCCAGTACTTC. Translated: CASSYAGETQYF.

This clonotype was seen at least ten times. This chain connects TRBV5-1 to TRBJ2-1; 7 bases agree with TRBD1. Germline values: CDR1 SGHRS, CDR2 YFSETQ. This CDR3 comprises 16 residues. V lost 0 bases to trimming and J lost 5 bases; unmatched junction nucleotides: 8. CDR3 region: CASSLARTGGDNEQFF. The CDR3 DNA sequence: TGCGCCAGCAGCTTGGCCAGGACAGGCGGAGACAATGAGCAGTTCTTC.

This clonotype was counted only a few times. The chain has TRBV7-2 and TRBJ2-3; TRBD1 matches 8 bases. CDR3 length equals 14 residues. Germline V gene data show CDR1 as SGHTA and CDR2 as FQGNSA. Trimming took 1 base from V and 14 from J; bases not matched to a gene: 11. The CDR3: CASSLGARQGALYF. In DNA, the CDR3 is TGTGCCAGCAGCTTAGGGGCCCGCCAGGGGGCGTTGTATTTT. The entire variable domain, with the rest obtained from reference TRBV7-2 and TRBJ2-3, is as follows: GAGVSQSPSNKVTEKGKDVELRCDPISGHTALYWYRQSLGQGLEFLIYFQGNSAPDKSGLPSDRFSAERTGGSVSTLTIQRTQQEDSAVYLCASSLGARQGALYFGPGTRLTVL.

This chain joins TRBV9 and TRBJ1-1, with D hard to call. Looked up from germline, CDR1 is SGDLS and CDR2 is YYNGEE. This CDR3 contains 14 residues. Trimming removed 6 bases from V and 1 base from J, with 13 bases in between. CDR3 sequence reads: CASKKVSGNTEAFF. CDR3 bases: TGTGCCAGCAAGAAAGTTTCAGGGAACACTGAAGCTTTCTTT. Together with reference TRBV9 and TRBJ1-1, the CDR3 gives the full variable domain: DSGVTQTPKHLITATGQRVTLRCSPRSGDLSVYWYQQSLDQGLQFLIQYYNGEERAKGNILERFSAQQFPDLHSELNLSSLELGDSALYFCASKKVSGNTEAFFGQGTRLTVV.

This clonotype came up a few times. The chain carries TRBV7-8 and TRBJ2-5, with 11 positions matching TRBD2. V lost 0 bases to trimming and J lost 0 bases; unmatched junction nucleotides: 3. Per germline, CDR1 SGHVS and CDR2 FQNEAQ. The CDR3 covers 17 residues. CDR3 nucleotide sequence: TGTGCCAGCAGCTTAGCGGTAGCGGGAGGGTACCAAGAGACCCAGTACTTC. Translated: CASSLAVAGGYQETQYF.

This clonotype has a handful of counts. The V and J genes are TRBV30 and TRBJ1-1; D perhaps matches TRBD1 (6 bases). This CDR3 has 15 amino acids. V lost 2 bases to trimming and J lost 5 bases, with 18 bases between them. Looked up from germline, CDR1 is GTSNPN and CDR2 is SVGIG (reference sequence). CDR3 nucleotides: TGTGCCTGGAGTTGGGGGGCCGGGATGATTACTGAAGCTTTCTTT. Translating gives CAWSWGAGMITEAFF.

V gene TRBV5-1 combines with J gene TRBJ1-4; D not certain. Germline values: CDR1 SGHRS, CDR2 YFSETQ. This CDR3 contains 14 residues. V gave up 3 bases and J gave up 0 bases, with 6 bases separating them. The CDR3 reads CASSSQSTNEKLFF. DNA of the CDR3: TGCGCCAGCAGCTCTCAATCAACTAATGAAAAACTGTTTTTT.

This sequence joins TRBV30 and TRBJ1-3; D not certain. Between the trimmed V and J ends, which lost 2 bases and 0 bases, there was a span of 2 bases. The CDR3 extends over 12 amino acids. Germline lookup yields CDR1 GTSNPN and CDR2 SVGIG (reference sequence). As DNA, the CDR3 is TGTGCCTGGAGTTACTCTGGAAACACCATATATTTT. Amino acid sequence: CAWSYSGNTIYF. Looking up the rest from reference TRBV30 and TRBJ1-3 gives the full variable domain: SQTIHQWPATLVQPVGSPLSLECTVEGTSNPNLYWYRQAAGRGLQLLFYSVGIGQISSEVPQNLSASRPQDRQFILSSKKLLLSDSGFYLCAWSYSGNTIYFGEGSWLTVV.

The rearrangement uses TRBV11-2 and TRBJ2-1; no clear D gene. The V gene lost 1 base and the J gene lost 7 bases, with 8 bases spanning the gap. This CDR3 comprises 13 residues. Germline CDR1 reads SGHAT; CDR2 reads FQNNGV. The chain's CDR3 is CASSLGSQNEQFF. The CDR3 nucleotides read TGTGCCAGCAGCTTAGGCTCTCAAAATGAGCAGTTCTTC. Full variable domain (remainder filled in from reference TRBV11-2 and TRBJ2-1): EAGVAQSPRYKIIEKRQSVAFWCNPISGHATLYWYQQILGQGPKLLIQFQNNGVVDDSQLPKDRFSAERLKGVDSTLKIQPAKLEDSAVYLCASSLGSQNEQFFGPGTRLTVL.

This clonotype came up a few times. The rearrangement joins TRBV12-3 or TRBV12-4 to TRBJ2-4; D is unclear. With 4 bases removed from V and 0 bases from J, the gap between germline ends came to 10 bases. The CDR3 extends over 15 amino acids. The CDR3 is CASSYLLSAKNIQYF. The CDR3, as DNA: TGTGCCAGCAGTTATCTACTTTCAGCCAAAAACATTCAGTACTTC.

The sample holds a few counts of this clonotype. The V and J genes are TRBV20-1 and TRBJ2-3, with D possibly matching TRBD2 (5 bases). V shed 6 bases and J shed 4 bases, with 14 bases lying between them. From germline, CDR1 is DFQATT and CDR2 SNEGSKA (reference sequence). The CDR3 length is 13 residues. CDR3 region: CSAPGLAPDTQYF. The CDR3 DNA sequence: TGCAGTGCGCCCGGGCTAGCACCAGATACGCAGTATTTT.

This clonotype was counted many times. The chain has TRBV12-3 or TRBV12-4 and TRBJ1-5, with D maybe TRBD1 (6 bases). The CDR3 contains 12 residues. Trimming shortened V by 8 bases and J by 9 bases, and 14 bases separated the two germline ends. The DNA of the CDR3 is TGTGCCAGCTCTAGTGGACAGAGGCCCCAGCATTTT. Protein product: CASSSGQRPQHF.

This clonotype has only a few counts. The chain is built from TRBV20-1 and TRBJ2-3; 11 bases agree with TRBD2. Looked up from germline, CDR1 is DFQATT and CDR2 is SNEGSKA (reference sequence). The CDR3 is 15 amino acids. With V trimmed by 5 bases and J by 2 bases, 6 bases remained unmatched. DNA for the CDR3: TGCAGTGCTCCTGTAGCGGGGGGGTACACAGATACGCAGTATTTT. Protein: CSAPVAGGYTDTQYF.

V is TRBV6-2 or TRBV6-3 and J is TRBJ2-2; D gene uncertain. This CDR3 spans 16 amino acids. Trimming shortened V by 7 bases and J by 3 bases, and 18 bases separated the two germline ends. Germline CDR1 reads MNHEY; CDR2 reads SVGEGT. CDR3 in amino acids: CASTPKGKDHTGELFF. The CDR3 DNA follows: TGTGCCAGCACCCCAAAAGGGAAGGATCACACCGGGGAGCTGTTTTTT.

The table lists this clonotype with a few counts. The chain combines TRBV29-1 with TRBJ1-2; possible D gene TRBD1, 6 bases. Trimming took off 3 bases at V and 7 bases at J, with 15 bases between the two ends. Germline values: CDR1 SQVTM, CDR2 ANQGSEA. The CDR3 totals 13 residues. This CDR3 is CSVDWGAQGGYTF. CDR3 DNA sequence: TGCAGCGTTGACTGGGGGGCCCAAGGTGGCTACACCTTC.

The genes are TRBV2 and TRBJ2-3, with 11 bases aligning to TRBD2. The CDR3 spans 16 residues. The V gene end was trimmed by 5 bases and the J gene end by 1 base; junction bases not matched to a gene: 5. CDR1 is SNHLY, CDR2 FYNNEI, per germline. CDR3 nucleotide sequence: TGTGCCAGCAGTTCCCCACTAGCGGGGGGCACAGATACGCAGTATTTT. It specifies CASSSPLAGGTDTQYF.

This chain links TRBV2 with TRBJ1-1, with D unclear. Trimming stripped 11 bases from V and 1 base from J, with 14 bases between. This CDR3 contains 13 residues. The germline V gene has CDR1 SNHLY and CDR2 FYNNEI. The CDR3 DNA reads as TGTGCCGGGCGGACGACGAAGAACACTGAAGCTTTCTTT. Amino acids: CAGRTTKNTEAFF.